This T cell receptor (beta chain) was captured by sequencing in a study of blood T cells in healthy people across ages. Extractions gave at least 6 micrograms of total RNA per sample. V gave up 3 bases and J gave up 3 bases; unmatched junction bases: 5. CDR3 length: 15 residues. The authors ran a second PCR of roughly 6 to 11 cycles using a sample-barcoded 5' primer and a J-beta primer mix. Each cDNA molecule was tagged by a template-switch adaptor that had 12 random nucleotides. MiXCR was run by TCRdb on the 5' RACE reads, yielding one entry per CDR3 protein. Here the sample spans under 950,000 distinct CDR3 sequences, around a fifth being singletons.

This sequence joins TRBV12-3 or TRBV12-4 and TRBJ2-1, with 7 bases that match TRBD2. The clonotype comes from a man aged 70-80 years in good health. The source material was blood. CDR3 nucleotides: TGTGCCAGCAGTTTCTACCCTAGCGGCTACAATGAGCAGTTCTTC. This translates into CASSFYPSGYNEQFF.